A selection of T cell receptor beta chains follows, all from one sample in a study of shared T cell receptors in the human thymus. Data came from immunoSEQ multiplex PCR; TCRdb stores just in-frame clones and leaves some out. The data show about 660,000 clones, with more than 75% seen just once and 0.0095% to 0.012% held by the top ten. Separately, the same data were catalogued under a study of human thymus T cells.

Specimen: thymocytes. The origin of the receptors is a boy in the first two years of life with a congenital heart defect. CDR3s include the opening cysteine and the closing phenylalanine or tryptophan. Fields, in order: CDR3 protein, V gene, J gene.

CDR3: CASSLPLGGRSYEQYF; V: TRBV7-2; J: TRBJ2-7
CDR3: CAWGRGEQYF; V: TRBV30; J: TRBJ2-7
CDR3: CASSHLSGTGNCSGRAGELFF; V: TRBV9; J: TRBJ2-2
CDR3: CASSRGQGADTQYF; V: TRBV7-3; J: TRBJ2-3
CDR3: CASSPGPLALTGGNEQFF; V: TRBV25-1; J: TRBJ2-1
CDR3: CASSPTLAGGVTAYNEQFF; V: TRBV28; J: TRBJ2-1
CDR3: CASSPHGGQPQHF; V: TRBV18; J: TRBJ1-5
CDR3: CASSDRLAGGGDTQYF; V: TRBV7-9; J: TRBJ2-3
CDR3: CSVVGTSGRDTQYF; V: TRBV29-1; J: TRBJ2-3
CDR3: CARSLYLRCTEAFF; V: TRBV5-3; J: TRBJ1-1
CDR3: CASSFHLDSTNTEAFF; V: TRBV7-2; J: TRBJ1-1
CDR3: CSALGLAGVDEQYF; V: TRBV29-1; J: TRBJ2-7
CDR3: CAWSSGTSGTYEQYF; V: TRBV30; J: TRBJ2-7
CDR3: CASRRGTETTDTQYF; V: TRBV25-1; J: TRBJ2-3
CDR3: CASSASGGYGYTF; V: TRBV6-6; J: TRBJ1-2
CDR3: CASSDSGRAGEQYF; V: TRBV19; J: TRBJ2-7
CDR3: CASSQVRGADTQYF; V: TRBV4-3; J: TRBJ2-3
CDR3: CASSISPGDYNEQFF; V: TRBV6-6; J: TRBJ2-1
CDR3: CASRATRANYGYTF; V: TRBV28; J: TRBJ1-2
CDR3: CASSLAGTVNEKLFF; V: TRBV5-6; J: TRBJ1-4
CDR3: CASSPVQGNTEAFF; V: TRBV18; J: TRBJ1-1
CDR3: CATRGRGTGELFF; V: TRBV28; J: TRBJ2-2
CDR3: CASRQGTSGFTDTQYF; V: TRBV19; J: TRBJ2-3
CDR3: CASSLVQGADYGYTF; V: TRBV5-1; J: TRBJ1-2
CDR3: CASESPTRGSYGYTF; V: TRBV28; J: TRBJ1-2
CDR3: CASSQDWQVRNQPQHF; V: TRBV4-3; J: TRBJ1-5
CDR3: CASSIWSGQVPNTGELFF; V: TRBV19; J: TRBJ2-2
CDR3: CASSPPEVESSEQFF; V: TRBV11-1; J: TRBJ2-1
CDR3: CTSSHLPGTSGPWEQYF; V: TRBV1; J: TRBJ2-7
CDR3: CASSFGNTEAFF; V: TRBV7-9; J: TRBJ1-1
CDR3: CASSKVLAGGRNEQFF; V: TRBV27; J: TRBJ2-1
CDR3: CASSLEAGGDSGANVLTF; V: TRBV7-2; J: TRBJ2-6
CDR3: CASTPYRGSLYEQYF; V: TRBV6-5; J: TRBJ2-7
CDR3: CASSLGGGRAYNEQFF; V: TRBV11-3; J: TRBJ2-1
CDR3: CASSKGAIYGYTF; V: TRBV28; J: TRBJ1-2
CDR3: CASQKGPEAFF; V: TRBV30; J: TRBJ1-1
CDR3: CASGLAPNGREGGNEQFF; V: TRBV12-5; J: TRBJ2-1
CDR3: CASSESSGPQPQHF; V: TRBV10-1; J: TRBJ1-5
CDR3: CASSFSGNSQETQYF; V: TRBV27; J: TRBJ2-5
CDR3: CASRPSWAFGTLTYEQYF; V: TRBV12-2; J: TRBJ2-7
CDR3: CASSLEAGGRSSTEAFF; V: TRBV5-1; J: TRBJ1-1
CDR3: CSAREAGQEFF; V: TRBV20-1; J: TRBJ2-1
CDR3: CASSLTKPVGAYEQYF; V: TRBV7-6; J: TRBJ2-7
CDR3: CASSQDSAGRLSGSSHEQYF; V: TRBV14; J: TRBJ2-7
CDR3: CSHTPGQGSGGSSYNEQFF; V: TRBV29-1; J: TRBJ2-1
CDR3: CASSDPQRAGVIGETQYF; V: TRBV2; J: TRBJ2-5
CDR3: CASSPGAGINEKLFF; V: TRBV5-8; J: TRBJ1-4
CDR3: CASSLATTNYGYTF; V: TRBV5-1; J: TRBJ1-2
CDR3: CASSQVITDYYGYTF; V: TRBV4-1; J: TRBJ1-2
CDR3: CASSPRTGTSGGAEETQYF; V: TRBV4-3; J: TRBJ2-5
CDR3: CASSPRHRKPSTDTQYF; V: TRBV7-2; J: TRBJ2-3
CDR3: CASRKDRGRVGTDTQYF; V: TRBV27; J: TRBJ2-3
CDR3: CASWGGRSNEQYF; V: TRBV27; J: TRBJ2-7